The 24 T cell receptor beta chains given below trace back to one sample, sequenced in a study of PD-L1 blockade in urothelial cancer. The method was immunoSEQ multiplex PCR; TCRdb's version includes in-frame clones alone and lacks a portion of them. There are under 55,000 clones in the sample; around 80% occur only once, and about 3% lies in the top ten. Time point in this sample: pretreatment peripheral blood. Here the sequenced sample was PBMCs, taken around atezolizumab (anti-PD-L1) treatment. These receptors came from a man between 65 and 79 years old with urothelial cancer.

The chain's CDR3 is CATRSGRAFSNEQYF. CDR3 sequence (DNA): TGTGCCACCAGGAGCGGGCGGGCCTTTTCAAACGAGCAGTACTTC. The chain couples TRBV15 to TRBJ2-7; D is possibly TRBD2 (6 bases). V lost 6 bases, J lost 5 bases, and 20 bases lay in between. The germline V gene encodes CDR1 LNHNV and CDR2 YYDKDF (reference sequence). CDR3 length equals 15 residues.

The chain recombines TRBV29-1 with TRBJ1-4; 10 bases are a match to TRBD1. Unmatched junction bases numbered 2, after V lost 4 bases and J lost 6 bases. The CDR3 is 13 residues long. CDR1 and CDR2 (germline): SQVTM, ANQGSEA. The CDR3 loop reads CSVGGQGHEKLFF. CDR3 in DNA: TGCAGCGTTGGGGGACAGGGGCATGAAAAACTGTTTTTT.

The chain joins TRBV7-2 to TRBJ2-5; 8 positions agree with TRBD2. There are 15 residues in the CDR3. V trimming: 5 bases; J trimming: 5 bases; junction bases outside the gene matches: 10. From germline, CDR1 is SGHTA and CDR2 FQGNSA. The CDR3 spells CASSARRGVGETQYF. CDR3 in DNA: TGTGCCAGCAGCGCAAGGCGGGGGGTAGGGGAGACCCAGTACTTC.

This chain joins TRBV4-2 and TRBJ2-2; perhaps TRBD2 as D (6 bases). This CDR3 has 13 residues. With 3 bases removed from V and 6 bases from J, the gap between germline ends came to 8 bases. Germline values: CDR1 LGHNA, CDR2 YNFKEQ. The CDR3 reads CASSHGGAGELFF. Here the CDR3 DNA reads TGTGCCAGCAGCCACGGAGGGGCCGGGGAGCTGTTTTTT.

Written as DNA, the CDR3 is TGTGCCAGCAGCTTAAACAGTCGAGATACGCAGTATTTT. This codes for CASSLNSRDTQYF. This chain links TRBV7-2 with TRBJ2-3; D unclear. V dropped 2 bases and J dropped 5 bases, with 8 bases sitting between them. CDR1 is SGHTA and CDR2 is FQGNSA in the germline V gene. The CDR3 is made up of 13 amino acids.

The CDR3 DNA sequence: TGCGCCAGCAGCCACGGGACAGGCGCTAATGAAAAACTGTTTTTT. Its protein is CASSHGTGANEKLFF. This chain uses TRBV4-3 with TRBJ1-4; 8 bases align to TRBD1. V was clipped by 3 bases and J by 3 bases; unmatched bases: 3. CDR3 length: 15 residues. From germline, CDR1 is LGHNA and CDR2 YSLEER.

The chain combines TRBV7-2 with TRBJ1-4; no clear D gene. V was trimmed by 1 base and J by 4 bases, leaving 10 bases between them. CDR1 and CDR2 from the germline V gene are SGHTA and FQGNSA. There are 15 residues in the CDR3. CDR3 region: CASSLVAEYNEKLFF. DNA for the CDR3: TGTGCCAGCAGCTTAGTGGCGGAGTATAATGAAAAACTGTTTTTT.

This clone was recorded only once. The V gene is TRBV5-1, the J gene TRBJ1-1; the match to TRBD1 covers 9 bases. Trimming at V came to 3 bases and at J to 6 bases, leaving 9 bases not matched to a gene. The CDR3 totals 15 residues. Germline CDR1 SGHRS, CDR2 YFSETQ. In DNA form, the CDR3 reads TGCGCCAGCAGCTACCTCGGGGGGACAGGGTCTGAAGCTTTCTTT. Amino acids: CASSYLGGTGSEAFF.

The chain links TRBV14 to TRBJ2-5, with 8 bases aligning to TRBD2. CDR1 is SGHDN and CDR2 is FVKESK in the germline V gene. The CDR3 runs to 19 residues. V shed 4 bases, J shed 1 base, and the junction held 17 bases outside the gene matches. This chain's CDR3 is CASSRGTGMAGGFQETQYF. The CDR3 DNA sequence: TGTGCCAGCAGCCGGGGAACAGGGATGGCGGGGGGATTCCAAGAGACCCAGTACTTC.

In its sample, this clone was seen once. The chain carries TRBV19 and TRBJ1-5; D is perhaps TRBD1 (5 bases). The CDR3 loop spans 15 amino acids. Germline-derived CDR1 and CDR2 are LNHDA and SQIVND (reference sequence). V lost 2 bases and J 5 bases, leaving 13 bases between the germline ends. The CDR3 loop reads CASSIMSGKDQPQHF. CDR3 DNA: TGTGCCAGTAGTATAATGTCAGGGAAGGATCAGCCCCAGCATTTT.

This clone is termed medium-sized. This rearrangement joins TRBV7-9 to TRBJ2-7, with TRBD1 matching over 8 bases. CDR1 SEHNR and CDR2 FQNEAQ come from the germline V gene (reference sequence). The J segment lost 4 bases and the V segment lost 9 bases, leaving 8 bases of the junction unmatched. CDR3 size: 13 residues. The CDR3 loop reads CASTDRVWYEQYF. CDR3 nucleotide sequence: TGTGCCAGTACGGACAGGGTGTGGTACGAGCAGTACTTC.

This clone was observed once. The chain recombines TRBV1 with TRBJ2-3; the table gives TRBD2 as D, unverified against the DNA. TRBV1 is labeled a pseudogene. This CDR3 comprises 12 residues. In DNA, the CDR3 is TGCACCAGCAGCGTACTGGAGGTTACGCAGTATTTT. Its protein product is CTSSVLEVTQYF.

In DNA, the CDR3 is TGTGCCAGCAGCGCGGGACAGAACTATGGCTACACCTTC. It codes for CASSAGQNYGYTF. V and J are TRBV5-5 and TRBJ1-2; 7 bases map to TRBD1. CDR3 size: 13 residues. Unmatched junction bases numbered 2, after V lost 4 bases and J lost 2 bases. From germline, CDR1 is SGHKS and CDR2 YYEKEE (reference sequence).

This clone was seen just once. The chain uses TRBV4-1 and TRBJ2-3, with D perhaps TRBD1 (6 bases). Germline V gene data show CDR1 as MGHRA and CDR2 as YSYEKL. CDR3 size: 16 residues. Trimming took off 4 bases at V and 0 bases at J, with 14 bases between the two ends. DNA of the CDR3: TGCGCCAGCAGCCTCTCCGGGACACCTAGCACAGATACGCAGTATTTT. Translating it yields CASSLSGTPSTDTQYF.

V is TRBV4-3 and J is TRBJ1-6; D unclear. V was trimmed by 0 bases and J by 6 bases, leaving 9 bases between them. Germline V CDR1 and CDR2: LGHNA, YSLEER. The CDR3 loop spans 15 amino acids. The CDR3 DNA reads TGCGCCAGCAGCCAAGATATCAGAAGTAATTCACCCCTCCACTTT. It yields the protein CASSQDIRSNSPLHF.

The chain links TRBV30 to TRBJ1-6; 9 bases fit TRBD1. Germline V CDR1 and CDR2: GTSNPN, SVGIG (reference sequence). Trimming removed 5 bases from V and 13 bases from J; junction bases left unmatched: 9. This CDR3 spans 13 amino acids. CDR3 region: CAWAGTGIVPLHF. DNA of the CDR3: TGTGCCTGGGCCGGGACAGGGATTGTCCCCCTCCACTTT. Based on the CDR3 plus reference TRBV30 and TRBJ1-6, the full variable domain is SQTIHQWPATLVQPVGSPLSLECTVEGTSNPNLYWYRQAAGRGLQLLFYSVGIGQISSEVPQNLSASRPQDRQFILSSKKLLLSDSGFYLCAWAGTGIVPLHFGNGTRLTVT.

This rearrangement joins TRBV27 to TRBJ1-1, with TRBD1 matching over 7 bases. The V gene's germline CDR1 is MNHEY and CDR2 SMNVEV (reference sequence). The V gene end was trimmed by 3 bases and the J gene end by 3 bases; junction bases not matched to a gene: 1. The CDR3 covers 13 residues. The CDR3 sequence is CASSFQGDTEAFF. Here the CDR3 DNA reads TGTGCCAGCAGTTTTCAGGGGGACACTGAAGCTTTCTTT.

This sequence joins TRBV30 and TRBJ2-6; D remains unclear. There are 16 residues in the CDR3. Germline V CDR1 and CDR2: GTSNPN, SVGIG (reference sequence). The V gene lost 4 bases and the J gene lost 0 bases, with 13 bases spanning the gap. The CDR3 DNA reads as TGTGCCTGGACCCAGGCACAATCCTCTGGGGCCAACGTCCTGACTTTC. This encodes CAWTQAQSSGANVLTF.

The chain uses TRBV6-5 and TRBJ1-1, with D unclear. CDR1 is MNHEY and CDR2 is SVGAGI in the germline V gene. This CDR3 contains 13 residues. The V end was cut by 6 bases, the J end by 4 bases, with 12 bases between. The CDR3 spells CASSLRHPTEAFF. The CDR3 nucleotides read TGTGCCAGCAGCCTTCGACACCCCACTGAAGCTTTCTTT.

V and J are TRBV19 and TRBJ2-1; 7 bases line up with TRBD1. The junction had 8 bases not matched to a gene; V was cut back by 7 bases and J by 8 bases. CDR1 and CDR2 from the germline V gene are LNHDA and SQIVND (reference sequence). The CDR3 extends over 13 amino acids. The CDR3 region has the DNA TGTGCCAGTAAATCTCAGGGGGAACATGAGCAGTTCTTC. This codes for CASKSQGEHEQFF.

This clone is a singleton in its sample. V usage is TRBV5-1 and J usage is TRBJ2-5; perhaps TRBD2 as D (6 bases). V lost 3 bases, J lost 0 bases, and 6 bases lay in between. CDR1 and CDR2 (germline): SGHRS, YFSETQ. This CDR3 has 13 amino acids. The CDR3 DNA reads as TGCGCCAGCAGCTGGGACTACCAAGAGACCCAGTACTTC. This gives the protein CASSWDYQETQYF.

The gene calls are TRBV2 and TRBJ2-3; 9 bases match TRBD2. The germline CDR1 and CDR2 sequences are SNHLY and FYNNEI. The V gene end was trimmed by 7 bases and the J gene end by 4 bases; junction bases not matched to a gene: 9. CDR3 length equals 15 residues. The CDR3 nucleotides read TGTGCCAGCACGGGGGCGGGGGGGCTCCCAGATACGCAGTATTTT. As protein: CASTGAGGLPDTQYF.

The rearrangement joins TRBV5-1 to TRBJ1-2, with D tentatively TRBD1 (5 bases). V lost 4 bases, J lost 0 bases, and 22 bases lay in between. The CDR3 consists of 18 residues. CDR1 is SGHRS, CDR2 YFSETQ, per germline. The CDR3 protein is CASSGTVGNVGSNYGYTF. CDR3 sequence (DNA): TGCGCCAGCAGCGGGACTGTAGGCAACGTCGGGTCTAACTATGGCTACACCTTC.

This rearrangement joins TRBV5-6 to TRBJ1-1, with D uncertain. Germline V CDR1 and CDR2: SGHDT, YYEEEE. This CDR3 spans 14 amino acids. V was clipped by 0 bases and J by 5 bases, with 11 bases between them. CDR3 residues: CASSLGSGRTEAFF. The CDR3, as DNA: TGTGCCAGCAGCTTGGGCTCGGGGAGGACTGAAGCTTTCTTT.